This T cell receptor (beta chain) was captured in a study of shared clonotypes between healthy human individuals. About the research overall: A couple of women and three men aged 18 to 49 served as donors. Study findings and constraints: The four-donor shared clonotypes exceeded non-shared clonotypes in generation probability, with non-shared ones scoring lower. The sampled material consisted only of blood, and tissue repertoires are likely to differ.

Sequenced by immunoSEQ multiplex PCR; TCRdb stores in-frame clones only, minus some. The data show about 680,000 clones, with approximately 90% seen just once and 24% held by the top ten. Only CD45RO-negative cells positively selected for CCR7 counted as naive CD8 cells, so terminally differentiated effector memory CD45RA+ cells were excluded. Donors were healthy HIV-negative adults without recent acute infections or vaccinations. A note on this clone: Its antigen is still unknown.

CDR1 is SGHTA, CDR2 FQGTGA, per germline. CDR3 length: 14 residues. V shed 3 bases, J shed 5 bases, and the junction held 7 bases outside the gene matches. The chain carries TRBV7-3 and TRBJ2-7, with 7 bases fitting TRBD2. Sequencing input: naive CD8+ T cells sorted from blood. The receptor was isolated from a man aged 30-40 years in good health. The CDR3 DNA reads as TGTGCCAGCAGCTTTGCCGGGAGGAAAAACGAGCAGTACTTC. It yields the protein CASSFAGRKNEQYF.